Below, 13 T cell receptor beta chains from the same sample are listed, as sequenced in a study of blood T cell repertoires in COVID-19. Generated by immunoSEQ multiplex PCR, the TCRdb table keeps only in-frame clones and is missing some. The sample comprises roughly 180,000 clones, around four fifths of which are singletons, and around 4.8% rests with the top ten. Sequencing was done on a sample of PBMCs or T cells enriched from blood (not recorded which). These TCRs come from a woman aged 50 to 60 who had recovered from COVID-19.

This chain connects TRBV4-2 to TRBJ1-5; D is perhaps TRBD1 (6 bases). Trimming shortened V by 0 bases and J by 9 bases, and 15 bases separated the two germline ends. The length of the CDR3 is 15 residues. Germline V gene data show CDR1 as LGHNA and CDR2 as YNFKEQ. The CDR3 here is CASSQEDRSSGPQHF. In DNA, the CDR3 is TGTGCCAGCAGCCAAGAAGACAGGTCCTCTGGGCCCCAGCATTTT.

The CDR3 here is CASSSNTGGNTIYF. The CDR3 nucleotides read TGTGCCAGCAGTTCAAATACGGGTGGAAACACCATATATTTT. The V and J genes are TRBV11-2 and TRBJ1-3, with no clear D. Germline V gene lookup returns CDR1 SGHAT and CDR2 FQNNGV. This CDR3 has 14 amino acids. V lost 6 bases and J 3 bases, leaving 12 bases between the germline ends.

The chain uses TRBV30 and TRBJ1-2, with D perhaps matching TRBD1 (5 bases). CDR1 and CDR2 from the germline V gene are GTSNPN and SVGIG (reference sequence). The CDR3 sequence is 14 residues long. V was shortened by 7 bases and J by 7 bases, with 22 bases between the two germline ends. This CDR3 is CASQRQNQLSGYTF. In DNA, the CDR3 is TGTGCCTCCCAACGACAGAATCAATTGAGTGGCTACACCTTC. Complete variable domain (other parts from reference TRBV30 and TRBJ1-2): SQTIHQWPATLVQPVGSPLSLECTVEGTSNPNLYWYRQAAGRGLQLLFYSVGIGQISSEVPQNLSASRPQDRQFILSSKKLLLSDSGFYLCASQRQNQLSGYTFGSGTRLTVV.

The chain has TRBV27 and TRBJ2-1; perhaps TRBD2 as D (6 bases). The germline CDR1 and CDR2 sequences are MNHEY and SMNVEV (reference sequence). V was trimmed by 3 bases and J by 7 bases, leaving 13 bases between them. The CDR3 contains 14 residues. The CDR3 sequence: CASSFSGLGNEQFF. CDR3 sequence (DNA): TGTGCCAGCAGTTTCAGCGGGCTGGGGAATGAGCAGTTCTTC.

The genes are TRBV29-1 and TRBJ2-3; 10 bases fit TRBD2. V lost 4 bases, J lost 2 bases, and 9 bases stayed unmatched. Germline V gene data show CDR1 as SQVTM and CDR2 as ANQGSEA. The length of the CDR3 is 16 residues. For the CDR3, the DNA is TGCAGCGTTGCTCCCCTAGCGGGGGAAAACACAGATACGCAGTATTTT. It encodes CSVAPLAGENTDTQYF.

This chain connects TRBV19 to TRBJ1-1; D remains unclear. CDR3 size: 13 residues. Between the trimmed V and J ends, which lost 1 base and 6 bases, there was a span of 9 bases. Germline loops: CDR1 LNHDA, CDR2 SQIVND (reference sequence). CDR3 region: CASSIVQVSEAFF. The CDR3 nucleotides read TGTGCCAGTAGTATAGTTCAGGTATCTGAAGCTTTCTTT. Full variable domain (missing parts from reference TRBV19 and TRBJ1-1): DGGITQSPKYLFRKEGQNVTLSCEQNLNHDAMYWYRQDPGQGLRLIYYSQIVNDFQKGDIAEGYSVSREKKESFPLTVTSAQKNPTAFYLCASSIVQVSEAFFGQGTRLTVV.

DNA of the CDR3: TGTGCCAGCAGTTACAGGACAGGGAAAAATTCACCCCTCCACTTT. Its translation: CASSYRTGKNSPLHF. V usage is TRBV6-5 and J usage is TRBJ1-6, with 8 nucleotides matching TRBD1. This CDR3 is 15 amino acids long. V lost 2 bases and J lost 7; bases outside the gene matches: 4. Germline CDR1 reads MNHEY; CDR2 reads SVGAGI.

The chain links TRBV6-4 to TRBJ2-7; possibly TRBD2 for D (5 bases). Trimming took 10 bases from V and 6 from J, leaving 19 bases between them. CDR3 length equals 13 residues. Germline loops: CDR1 MRHNA, CDR2 SNTAGT. The CDR3 reads CATHSGNRGEQYV. DNA for the CDR3: TGTGCCACTCACTCTGGGAATCGGGGCGAGCAGTACGTC.

The chain uses TRBV25-1 and TRBJ1-6; 9 nucleotides line up with TRBD1. J lost 5 bases, V lost 5 bases, and 4 bases had no gene match. Germline loops: CDR1 MGHDK, CDR2 SYGVNS. CDR3 length: 15 amino acids. CDR3 nucleotides: TGTGCCAGCAGTTGGACAGGGGCAAATAATTCACCCCTCCACTTT. Its translation: CASSWTGANNSPLHF.

This sequence joins TRBV6-5 and TRBJ2-5, with D perhaps TRBD2 (6 bases). In germline, CDR1 is MNHEY, CDR2 SVGAGI. V lost 4 bases and J lost 6, with 15 bases in between. The CDR3 is made up of 14 amino acids. CDR3 in DNA: TGTGCCAGCAGTTCCCTCGGGGGTGTGAAGACCCAGTACTTC. The encoded protein is CASSSLGGVKTQYF.

This clone has only one observation. V is TRBV7-8 and J is TRBJ1-4, with TRBD1 as a possible D gene (5 bases). Germline V gene data show CDR1 as SGHVS and CDR2 as FQNEAQ. This CDR3 has 14 amino acids. Trimming removed 2 bases from V and 10 bases from J, with 14 bases in between. CDR3 protein: CASSLREVGGKLFF. The CDR3 coding sequence is TGTGCCAGCAGCTTACGGGAGGTTGGGGGAAAACTGTTTTTT.

The rearrangement joins TRBV4-2 to TRBJ2-3; the match to TRBD2 covers 8 bases. Germline V gene data show CDR1 as LGHNA and CDR2 as YNFKEQ. Germline trimming cut 0 bases from V and 4 bases from J; bases unmatched to any gene: 3. The CDR3 is 15 amino acids. The DNA of the CDR3 is TGTGCCAGCAGCCAAGATCTCGGGGGGGCAGATACGCAGTATTTT. Translated, it gives CASSQDLGGADTQYF.

The chain employs TRBV12-3 or TRBV12-4 and TRBJ2-4, with 10 bases matching TRBD1. J was trimmed by 14 bases and V by 5 bases; bases with no gene match: 3. CDR3 size: 11 residues. CDR3 coding DNA: TGTGCCAGCAGTCAAGGGACAGGGGAGTACTTC. Protein sequence: CASSQGTGEYF.